This T cell receptor beta chain was captured by sequencing in a study of blood T cell repertoires in COVID-19. CDR1 MGHDK and CDR2 SYGVNS come from the germline V gene. This CDR3 is built from 11 residues. Trimming shortened V by 8 bases and J by 4 bases, and 8 bases separated the two germline ends. Under the authors' procedure: Nucleated cell counts were estimated from reference gene primer amplification. The assay was immunoSEQ multiplex PCR, and TCRdb's table has in-frame clones only and misses some. The DNA was the basis for D and trimming; V, J and clone size are from that table. The sample lists about 330,000 clones, over 80% occurring once. This clone appeared once.

The chain has TRBV25-1 and TRBJ2-5; D is ambiguous. The receptor's source is a young man with COVID-19, enrolled during active disease. Sequenced: peripheral blood. CDR3 residues: CASGPRETQYF. The CDR3 nucleotides read TGTGCCAGCGGGCCCCGAGAGACCCAGTACTTC.